This T cell receptor (beta chain) came from a study of brain T cells in children with intractable seizures. This clone has only one observation. Clones were sequenced by immunoSEQ multiplex PCR, and TCRdb holds only the in-frame ones, with some missing. Of around 44,000 clones listed, approximately 92% are singletons. The ends lost 0 bases at V and 7 bases at J; junction bases unmatched: 12. This CDR3 is built from 18 residues. The germline V gene has CDR1 LGHDT and CDR2 YNNKEL (reference sequence). This rearrangement joins TRBV3-1 (or the pseudogene TRBV3-2) to TRBJ1-6; 7 nucleotides line up with TRBD1. Sequenced here: peripheral blood, sampled at surgery. The TCR originated in a girl aged 2 to 9 with tuberous sclerosis and intractable seizures. The CDR3 protein is CASSQDSSGGNWNSPLHF. The DNA for the CDR3 is TGTGCCAGCAGCCAAGATTCGTCAGGGGGGAATTGGAATTCACCCCTCCACTTT.